The present entry profiles one T cell receptor beta chain with its context. These data belong to a study of sequential checkpoint blockade in melanoma. Overall study context: First-line arms were nivolumab then ipilimumab, or the reverse, randomized 1:1. After both sequences, patients received maintenance nivolumab.

Treatment noted: randomized to nivolumab then ipilimumab (arm A) or the reverse (arm B). None of the patients previously received DNA-damaging chemotherapy. There are 13 residues in the CDR3. CDR1 is SGHDT and CDR2 is YYEEEE in the germline V gene. Measured with immunoSEQ multiplex PCR; TCRdb has only the in-frame clones, and not every one. The sample records approximately 28,000 clones, around 90% being singletons. The clonotype comes from a human donor with melanoma. The sample was CD8+ T cells sorted from blood (inferred from file names), taken from a patient given nivolumab and ipilimumab in sequence. The chain uses TRBV5-6 and TRBJ2-5; D possibly corresponds to TRBD1 (6 bases). With the DNA end fitting TRBJ2-7 better, the J assignment may be wrong. The CDR3 nucleotides read TGTGCCAGCAGGACAGGCACCTCCTACGAGCAGTACTTC. It encodes CASRTGTSYEQYF.